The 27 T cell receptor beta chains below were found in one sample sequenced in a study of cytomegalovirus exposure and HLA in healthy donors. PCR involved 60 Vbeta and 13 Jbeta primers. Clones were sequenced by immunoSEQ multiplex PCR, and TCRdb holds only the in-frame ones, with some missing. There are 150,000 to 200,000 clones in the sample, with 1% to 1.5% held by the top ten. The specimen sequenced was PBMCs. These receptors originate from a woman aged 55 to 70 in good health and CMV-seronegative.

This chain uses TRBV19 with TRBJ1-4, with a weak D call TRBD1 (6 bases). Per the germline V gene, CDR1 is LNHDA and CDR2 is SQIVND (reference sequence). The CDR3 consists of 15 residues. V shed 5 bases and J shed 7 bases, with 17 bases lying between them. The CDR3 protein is CASSEPGHGGEKLFF. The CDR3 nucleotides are TGTGCCAGTAGTGAACCGGGACATGGTGGTGAAAAACTGTTTTTT.

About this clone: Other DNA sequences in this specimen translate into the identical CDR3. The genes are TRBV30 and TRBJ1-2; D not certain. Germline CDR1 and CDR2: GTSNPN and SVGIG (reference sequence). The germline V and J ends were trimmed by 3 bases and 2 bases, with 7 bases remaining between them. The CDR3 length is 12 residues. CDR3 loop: CAWRTGNYGYTF. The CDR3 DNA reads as TGTGCCTGGAGAACGGGGAACTATGGCTACACCTTC.

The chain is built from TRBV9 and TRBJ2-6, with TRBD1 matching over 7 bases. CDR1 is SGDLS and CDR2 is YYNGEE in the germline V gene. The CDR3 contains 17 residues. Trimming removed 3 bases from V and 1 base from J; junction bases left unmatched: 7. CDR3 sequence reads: CASSADRTRSGANVLTF. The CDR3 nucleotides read TGTGCCAGCAGCGCGGACAGGACCCGGTCTGGGGCCAACGTCCTGACTTTC. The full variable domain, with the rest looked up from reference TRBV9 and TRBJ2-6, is DSGVTQTPKHLITATGQRVTLRCSPRSGDLSVYWYQQSLDQGLQFLIQYYNGEERAKGNILERFSAQQFPDLHSELNLSSLELGDSALYFCASSADRTRSGANVLTFGAGSRLTVL.

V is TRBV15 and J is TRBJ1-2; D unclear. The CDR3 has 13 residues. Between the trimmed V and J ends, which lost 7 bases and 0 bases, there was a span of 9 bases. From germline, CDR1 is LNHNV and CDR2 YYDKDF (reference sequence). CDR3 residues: CATNGPANYGYTF. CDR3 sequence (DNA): TGTGCCACCAATGGGCCGGCTAACTATGGCTACACCTTC. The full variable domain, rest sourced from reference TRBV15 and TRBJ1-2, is DAMVIQNPRYQVTQFGKPVTLSCSQTLNHNVMYWYQQKSSQAPKLLFHYYDKDFNNEADTPDNFQSRRPNTSFCFLDIRSPGLGDTAMYLCATNGPANYGYTFGSGTRLTVV.

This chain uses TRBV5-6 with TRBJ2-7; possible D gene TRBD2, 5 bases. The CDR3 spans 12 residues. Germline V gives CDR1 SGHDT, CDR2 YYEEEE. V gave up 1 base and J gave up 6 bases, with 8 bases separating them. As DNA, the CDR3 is TGTGCCAGCAGCTTGACTAGTTCCGAGCAGTACTTC. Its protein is CASSLTSSEQYF.

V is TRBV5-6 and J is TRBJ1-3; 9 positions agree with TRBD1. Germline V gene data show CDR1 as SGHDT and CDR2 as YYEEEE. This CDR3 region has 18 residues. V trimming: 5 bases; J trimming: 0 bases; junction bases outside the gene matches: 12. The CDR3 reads CASSPLGQGVPSGNTIYF. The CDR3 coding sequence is TGTGCCAGCAGTCCGCTGGGACAGGGAGTTCCCTCTGGAAACACCATATATTTT.

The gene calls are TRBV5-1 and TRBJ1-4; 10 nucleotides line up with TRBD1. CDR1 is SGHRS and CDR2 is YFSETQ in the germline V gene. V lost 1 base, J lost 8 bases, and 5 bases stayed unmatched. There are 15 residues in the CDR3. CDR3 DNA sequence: TGCGCCAGCAGCTTGATGACAGGGGGCAACGAAAAACTGTTTTTT. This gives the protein CASSLMTGGNEKLFF.

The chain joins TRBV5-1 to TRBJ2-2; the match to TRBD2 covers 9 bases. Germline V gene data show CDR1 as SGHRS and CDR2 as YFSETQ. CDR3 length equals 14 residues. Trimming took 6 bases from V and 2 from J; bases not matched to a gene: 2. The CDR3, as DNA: TGCGCCAGCAAGGGACTAGCTAACACCGGGGAGCTGTTTTTT. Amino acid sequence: CASKGLANTGELFF.

CDR3 nucleotides: TGTGCCAGCAGAGTGGAAGAGAAAAGGGGAGCTTTCTTT. This encodes CASRVEEKRGAFF. J is TRBJ1-1 and V is TRBV25-1; D is perhaps TRBD1 (5 bases). The V gene's germline CDR1 is MGHDK and CDR2 SYGVNS. Trimming left V 6 bases short and J 10 bases short, with 18 bases between. The CDR3 is made up of 13 amino acids.

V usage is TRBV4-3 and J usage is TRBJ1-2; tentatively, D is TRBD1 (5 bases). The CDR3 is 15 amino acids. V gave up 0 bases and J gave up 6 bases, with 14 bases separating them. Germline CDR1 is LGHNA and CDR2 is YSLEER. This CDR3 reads CASSQEGRGRNGYTF. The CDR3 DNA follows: TGCGCCAGCAGCCAAGAGGGTCGGGGGAGGAATGGCTACACCTTC.

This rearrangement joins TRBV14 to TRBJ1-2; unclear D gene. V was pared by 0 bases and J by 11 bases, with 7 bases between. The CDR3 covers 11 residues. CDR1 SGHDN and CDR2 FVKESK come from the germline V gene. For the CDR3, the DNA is TGTGCCAGCAGCCAAGAAGGACTATACACCTTC. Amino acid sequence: CASSQEGLYTF.

CDR3 sequence: CSVTGTVNTEAFF. Written as DNA, the CDR3 is TGCAGCGTTACCGGGACAGTGAACACTGAAGCTTTCTTT. This sequence joins TRBV29-1 and TRBJ1-1; 7 bases agree with TRBD1. CDR3 size: 13 residues. The junction had 3 bases not matched to a gene; V was cut back by 5 bases and J by 0 bases. Germline lookup yields CDR1 SQVTM and CDR2 ANQGSEA.

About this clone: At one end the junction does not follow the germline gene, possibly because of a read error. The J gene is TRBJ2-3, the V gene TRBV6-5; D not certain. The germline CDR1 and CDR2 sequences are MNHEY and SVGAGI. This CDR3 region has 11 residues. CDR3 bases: TGTGCCAGCAGTAACACAGAAACGCAGTATTTT. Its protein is CASSNTETQYF.

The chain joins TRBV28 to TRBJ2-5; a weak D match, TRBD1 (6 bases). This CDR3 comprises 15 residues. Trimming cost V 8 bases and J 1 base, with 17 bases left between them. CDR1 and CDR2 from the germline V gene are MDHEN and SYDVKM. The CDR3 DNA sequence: TGTGCCAGCTCCAACCTGCACAGGGCCCAAGAGACCCAGTACTTC. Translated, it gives CASSNLHRAQETQYF.

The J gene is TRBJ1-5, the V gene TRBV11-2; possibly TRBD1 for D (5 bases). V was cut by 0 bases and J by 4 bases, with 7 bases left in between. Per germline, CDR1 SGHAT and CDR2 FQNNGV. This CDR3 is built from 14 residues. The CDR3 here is CASSLDGGNQPQHF. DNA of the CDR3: TGTGCCAGCAGCTTAGATGGGGGGAATCAGCCCCAGCATTTT.

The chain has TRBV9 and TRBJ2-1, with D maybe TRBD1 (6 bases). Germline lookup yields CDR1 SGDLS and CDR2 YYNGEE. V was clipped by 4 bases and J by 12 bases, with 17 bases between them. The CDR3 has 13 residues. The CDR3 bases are TGTGCCAGCAGCCCAGGGGCTAATGAGGGGCAGTTCTTC. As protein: CASSPGANEGQFF. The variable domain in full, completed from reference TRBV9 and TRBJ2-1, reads DSGVTQTPKHLITATGQRVTLRCSPRSGDLSVYWYQQSLDQGLQFLIQYYNGEERAKGNILERFSAQQFPDLHSELNLSSLELGDSALYFCASSPGANEGQFFGPGTRLTVL.

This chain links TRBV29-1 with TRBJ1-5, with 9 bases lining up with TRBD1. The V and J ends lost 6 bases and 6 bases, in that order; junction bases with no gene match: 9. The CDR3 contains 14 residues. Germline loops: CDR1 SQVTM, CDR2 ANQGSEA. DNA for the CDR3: TGCAGCGTAAATGACAGGGGGGTTGGTCAGCCCCAGCATTTT. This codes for CSVNDRGVGQPQHF.

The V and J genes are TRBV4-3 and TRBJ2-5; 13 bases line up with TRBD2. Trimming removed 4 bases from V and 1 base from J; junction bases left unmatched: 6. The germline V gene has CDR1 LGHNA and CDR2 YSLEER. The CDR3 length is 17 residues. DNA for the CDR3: TGCGCCAGCAGCCCCTCACTAGCGGGGGGGCTCCAAGAGACCCAGTACTTC. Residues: CASSPSLAGGLQETQYF.

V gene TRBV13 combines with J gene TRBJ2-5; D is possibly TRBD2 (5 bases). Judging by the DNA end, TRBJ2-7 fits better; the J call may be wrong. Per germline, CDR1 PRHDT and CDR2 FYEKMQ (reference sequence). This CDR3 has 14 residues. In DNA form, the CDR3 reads TGTGCCAGCAGCAACCAGCGGTCCTCCTACGAGCAGTACTTC. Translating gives CASSNQRSSYEQYF.

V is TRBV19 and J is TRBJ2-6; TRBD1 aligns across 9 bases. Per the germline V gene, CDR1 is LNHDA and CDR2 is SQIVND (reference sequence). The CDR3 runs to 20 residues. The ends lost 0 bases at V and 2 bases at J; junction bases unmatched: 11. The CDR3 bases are TGTGCCAGTAGTATAGATCCCGAGAGGACAGGGGTCGCTGGGGCCAACGTCCTGACTTTC. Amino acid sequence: CASSIDPERTGVAGANVLTF.

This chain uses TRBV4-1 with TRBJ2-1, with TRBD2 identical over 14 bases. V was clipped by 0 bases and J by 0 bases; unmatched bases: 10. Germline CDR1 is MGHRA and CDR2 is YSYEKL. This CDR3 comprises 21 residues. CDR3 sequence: CASSQEVGTSGRLSSYNEQFF. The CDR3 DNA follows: TGCGCCAGCAGCCAAGAAGTGGGGACTAGCGGGAGACTCAGCTCCTACAATGAGCAGTTCTTC.

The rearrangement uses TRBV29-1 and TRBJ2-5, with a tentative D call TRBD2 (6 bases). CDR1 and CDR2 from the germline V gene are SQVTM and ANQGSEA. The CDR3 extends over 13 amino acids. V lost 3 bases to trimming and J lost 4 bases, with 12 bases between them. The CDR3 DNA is TGCAGCGTTGATTGGGGGGTCGGAGAGACCCAGTACTTC. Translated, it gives CSVDWGVGETQYF.

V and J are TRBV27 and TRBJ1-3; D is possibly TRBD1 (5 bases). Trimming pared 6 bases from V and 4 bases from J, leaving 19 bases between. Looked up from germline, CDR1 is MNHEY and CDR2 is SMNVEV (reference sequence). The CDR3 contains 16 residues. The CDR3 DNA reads TGTGCCAGCAGGTCCCTCGGGGGGGTGTCAGGAAACACCATATATTTT. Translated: CASRSLGGVSGNTIYF.

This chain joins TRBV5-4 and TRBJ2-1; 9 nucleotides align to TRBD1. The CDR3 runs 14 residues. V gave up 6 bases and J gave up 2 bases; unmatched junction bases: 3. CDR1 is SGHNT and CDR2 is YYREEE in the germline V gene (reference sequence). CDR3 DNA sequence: TGTGCCAGCATCCGGGACAGGGCCTACAATGAGCAGTTCTTC. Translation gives CASIRDRAYNEQFF.

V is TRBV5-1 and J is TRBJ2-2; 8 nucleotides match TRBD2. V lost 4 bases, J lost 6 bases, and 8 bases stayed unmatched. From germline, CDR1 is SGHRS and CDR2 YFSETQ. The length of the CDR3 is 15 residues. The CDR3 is CASSDRGGEPGELFF. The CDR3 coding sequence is TGCGCCAGCAGCGACCGGGGGGGGGAACCCGGGGAGCTGTTTTTT.

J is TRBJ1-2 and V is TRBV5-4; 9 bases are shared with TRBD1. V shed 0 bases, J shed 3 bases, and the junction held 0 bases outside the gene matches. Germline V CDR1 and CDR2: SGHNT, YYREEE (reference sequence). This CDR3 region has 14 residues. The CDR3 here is CASSLDRGHYGYTF. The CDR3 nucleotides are TGTGCCAGCAGCTTGGACAGGGGGCACTATGGCTACACCTTC.

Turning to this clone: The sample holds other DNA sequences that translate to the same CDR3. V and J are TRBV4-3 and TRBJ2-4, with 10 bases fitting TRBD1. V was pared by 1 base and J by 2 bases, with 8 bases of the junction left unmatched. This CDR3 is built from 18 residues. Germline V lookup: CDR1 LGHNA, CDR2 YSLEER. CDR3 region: CASSQGVGTGESKNIQYF. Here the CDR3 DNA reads TGCGCCAGCAGCCAAGGGGTGGGGACAGGGGAGTCCAAAAACATTCAGTACTTC.